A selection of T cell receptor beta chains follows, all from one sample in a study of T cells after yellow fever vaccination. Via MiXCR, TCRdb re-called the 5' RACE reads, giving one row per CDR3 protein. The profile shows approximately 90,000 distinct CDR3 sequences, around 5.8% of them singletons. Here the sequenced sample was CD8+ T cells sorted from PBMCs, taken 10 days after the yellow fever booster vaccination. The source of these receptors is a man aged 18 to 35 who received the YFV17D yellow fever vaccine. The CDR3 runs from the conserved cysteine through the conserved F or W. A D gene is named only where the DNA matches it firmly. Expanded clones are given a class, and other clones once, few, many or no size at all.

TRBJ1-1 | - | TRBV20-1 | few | TGCAGTGCTAGCCTCTATACAGCCAACACTGAAGCTTTCTTT | CSASLYTANTEAFF
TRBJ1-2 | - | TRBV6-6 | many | TGTGCCAGCAGACAGGGACTTGGATCTAACTATGGCTACACCTTC | CASRQGLGSNYGYTF
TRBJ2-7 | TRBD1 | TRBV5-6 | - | TGTGCCAGCAGAGAATCCGGGACAGGGCCTTACGAGCAGTACTTC | CASRESGTGPYEQYF
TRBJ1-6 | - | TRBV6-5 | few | TGTGCCAGCAGTTACTCGATGGGGTCACCCCTCCACTTT | CASSYSMGSPLHF
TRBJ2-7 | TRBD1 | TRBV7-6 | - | TGTGCCAGCAGCTTTACAGGGGCCGAGCAGTACTTC | CASSFTGAEQYF
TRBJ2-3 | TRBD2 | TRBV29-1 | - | TGCAGCGTTGAGGATATAATAGGACTAGCGGGGGGATCTGTGGCAGATACGCAGTATTTT | CSVEDIIGLAGGSVADTQYF
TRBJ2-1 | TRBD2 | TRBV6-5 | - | TGTGCCAGCAGTCTTCTGGGACTAGCGGGGGTTAATGAGCAGTTCTTC | CASSLLGLAGVNEQFF
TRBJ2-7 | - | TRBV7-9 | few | TGTGCCAGCACCCTCAGCGGGACAGGCCAATACGAGCAGTACTTC | CASTLSGTGQYEQYF
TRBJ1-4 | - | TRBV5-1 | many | TGCGCCAGCAGCTTAACAGGGCTTAATGAAAAACTGTTTTTT | CASSLTGLNEKLFF
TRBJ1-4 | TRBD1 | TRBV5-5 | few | TGTGCCAGCAGCTTGGTACAGGGGGACTATTCAACTAATGAAAAACTGTTTTTT | CASSLVQGDYSTNEKLFF
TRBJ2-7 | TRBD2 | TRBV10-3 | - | TGTGCCATCGGGGGGGAAGAGCAGTACTTC | CAIGGEEQYF
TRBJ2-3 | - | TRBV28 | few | TGTGCCAGCAGTCCGGGGGTAACTACAGATACGCAGTATTTT | CASSPGVTTDTQYF
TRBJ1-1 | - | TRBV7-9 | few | TGTGCCAGCAGCTTAACCGACGTAGGGACCCGGAACACTGAAGCTTTCTTT | CASSLTDVGTRNTEAFF
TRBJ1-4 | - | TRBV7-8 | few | TGTGCCAGCAGCTTAGCGGCAGGGCTGGAGGAAAAACTGTTTTTT | CASSLAAGLEEKLFF
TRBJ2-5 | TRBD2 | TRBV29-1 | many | TGCAGCGTGGAGGACGGGAGCGGGGGAGTAGTGACCCAGTACTTC | CSVEDGSGGVVTQYF
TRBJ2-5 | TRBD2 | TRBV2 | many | TGTGCCAGCAGTGACCGCCCTAGCGGGCCGCGTCCCCAAGAGACCCAGTACTTC | CASSDRPSGPRPQETQYF
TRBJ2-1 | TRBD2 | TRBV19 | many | TGTGCCACCCGTAGCGGGACTCGCGACAATGAGCAGTTCTTC | CATRSGTRDNEQFF
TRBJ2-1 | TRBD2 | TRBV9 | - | TGTGCCAGCGGACCGGGACTAGCGGGGGGGTATGAGCAGTTCTTC | CASGPGLAGGYEQFF
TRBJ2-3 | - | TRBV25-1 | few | TGCGCCAGCAGTGAGGGGCTAGCCCCCTTCCGAGATACGCAGTATTTT | CASSEGLAPFRDTQYF
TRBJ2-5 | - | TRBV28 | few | TGTGCCAGCGGACCAACAGGGAGGACCCTCCAAGAGACCCAGTACTTC | CASGPTGRTLQETQYF
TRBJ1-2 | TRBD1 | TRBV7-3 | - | TGTGCCAGCAGCTTATGGGACAGGGGGGACCTAAGTGGCTACACCTTC | CASSLWDRGDLSGYTF
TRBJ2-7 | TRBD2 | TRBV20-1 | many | TGCAGTGCTAGAGATATGGCGGGGGTCTACGAGCAGTACTTC | CSARDMAGVYEQYF
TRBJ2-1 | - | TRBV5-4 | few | TGTGCCAGCAGCCCAAGTCCCGGGACATCGTACGGTGAGCAGTTCTTC | CASSPSPGTSYGEQFF
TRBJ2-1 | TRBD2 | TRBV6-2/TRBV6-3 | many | TGTGCCAGCAGTACCACCCCCGGGACTAGCGGGGGTAATGAGCAGTTCTTC | CASSTTPGTSGGNEQFF
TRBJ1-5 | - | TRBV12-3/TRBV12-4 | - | TGTGCCAGCAGTTTCTCCGGTTCCGAGCAGCATTTT | CASSFSGSEQHF
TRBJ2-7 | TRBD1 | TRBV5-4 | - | TGTGCCAGCAGCGAGGGGGACAGGGGGTTGTACGAGCAGTACTTC | CASSEGDRGLYEQYF
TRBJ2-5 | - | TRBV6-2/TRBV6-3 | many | TGTGCCAGCAGTTATTCCGCGACCCAGTACTTC | CASSYSATQYF
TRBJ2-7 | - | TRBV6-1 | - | TGTGCCAGCAGTGAAGCGGGGACACCGGGTGAGCAGTACTTC | CASSEAGTPGEQYF
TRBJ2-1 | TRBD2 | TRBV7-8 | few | TGTGCCAGCAGCTCCCGGGTAGCGGGGGGGACCTACAATGAGCAGTTCTTC | CASSSRVAGGTYNEQFF
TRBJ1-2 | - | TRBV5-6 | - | TGTGCCAGCAGCTTGTGGCAGAACGACTATGGCTACACCTTC | CASSLWQNDYGYTF
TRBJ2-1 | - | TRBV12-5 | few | TGTGCTAGTGGTTTGGTCCGGGACCCGCAGTTCTTC | CASGLVRDPQFF
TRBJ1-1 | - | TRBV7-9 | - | TGTGCCAGCAGCTTAGTCGTGGGCCCCACTGAAGCTTTCTTT | CASSLVVGPTEAFF